The 21 T cell receptor beta chains listed next were all sequenced from one sample in a study of cytomegalovirus exposure and HLA in healthy donors (dated by TCRdb to 2016 to 2017). Library preparation employed the immunoSEQ multiplex PCR assay. For the multiplex PCR, a mixture combining 60 forward primers for TCR Vbeta segments and 13 reverse primers for TCR Jbeta segments was used. In TCRdb, the immuneACCESS table is reduced to in-frame sequences with V and J assigned. These tables do not hold every clone; where another copy was compared, an unresolved V gene accounts for under half, and the others remain unexplained. This sample lists about 120,000 clones; over 60% were detected once. 13% of the sample lies in the top ten. The source material was PBMCs. The receptors shown here come from a man aged 30 to 39 in good health and CMV-seropositive.

The genes are TRBV11-3 and TRBJ2-1; D is unresolved. This CDR3 is 15 amino acids long. Germline CDR1 is SGHNT and CDR2 is YENEEA. The V gene lost 5 bases and the J gene lost 8 bases, with 19 bases spanning the gap. CDR3 residues: CASSLGSVGVDEQFF. The CDR3 DNA reads as TGTGCCAGCAGCCTAGGAAGCGTCGGCGTGGATGAGCAGTTCTTC.

V usage is TRBV9 and J usage is TRBJ1-2; possibly TRBD1 for D (6 bases). The CDR3 length is 16 residues. V lost 3 bases and J 4 bases, leaving 19 bases between the germline ends. The germline CDR1 and CDR2 sequences are SGDLS and YYNGEE. This CDR3 is CASSASRATGTYGYTF. DNA of the CDR3: TGTGCCAGCAGCGCAAGTCGGGCAACAGGGACCTATGGCTACACCTTC.

Of note for this clone: Sequence at one end of the junction differs from germline and may be a read error. The V gene is TRBV5-1, the J gene TRBJ1-4; D may be TRBD1 (6 bases). The germline V gene has CDR1 SGHRS and CDR2 YFSETQ. The CDR3 runs to 14 residues. The CDR3 loop reads CASSLRGAKEKLFF. DNA of the CDR3: TGCGCCAGCAGCTTGCGGGGGGCTAAAGAAAAACTGTTTTTT.

The genes are TRBV2 and TRBJ2-1, with 10 bases that match TRBD2. Germline CDR1 SNHLY, CDR2 FYNNEI. V shed 6 bases and J 2 bases; nucleotides not matched to a gene: 4. This CDR3 has 15 residues. For the CDR3, the DNA is TGTGCCAGCAGGGTTACTAGCGGGGCCTACAATGAGCAGTTCTTC. Translated, it gives CASRVTSGAYNEQFF. Variable domain in full (rest from reference TRBV2 and TRBJ2-1): EPEVTQTPSHQVTQMGQEVILRCVPISNHLYFYWYRQILGQKVEFLVSFYNNEISEKSEIFDDQFSVERPDGSNFTLKIRSTKLEDSAMYFCASRVTSGAYNEQFFGPGTRLTVL.

The chain joins TRBV10-1 to TRBJ1-1; TRBD1 matches 7 bases. Germline CDR1 reads WNHNN; CDR2 reads SYGVQD (reference sequence). This CDR3 has 14 amino acids. The V and J ends lost 7 bases and 3 bases, in that order; junction bases with no gene match: 8. The DNA of the CDR3 is TGCGCCAGCATCCTTGACAGGGACGACACTGAAGCTTTCTTT. Translating it yields CASILDRDDTEAFF.

In its sample, this clone was seen a few times. V gene TRBV19 combines with J gene TRBJ2-4, with a weak D call TRBD2 (5 bases). The CDR3 contains 19 residues. Trimming stripped 3 bases from V and 0 bases from J, with 21 bases between. CDR1 is LNHDA and CDR2 is SQIVND in the germline V gene (reference sequence). In nucleotides, the CDR3 is TGTGCCAGTAGTATCCGCTCGCCGTTGGAGGCGCTAGCCAAAAACATTCAGTACTTC. This translates into CASSIRSPLEALAKNIQYF.

The chain carries TRBV5-1 and TRBJ2-1; D is ambiguous. V lost 0 bases and J lost 6, with 7 bases in between. CDR1 SGHRS and CDR2 YFSETQ come from the germline V gene. The CDR3 consists of 13 residues. The CDR3, as DNA: TGCGCCAGCAGCTTGGCGCGTTCCAATGAGCAGTTCTTC. Encoded protein: CASSLARSNEQFF. The full variable domain, with the rest looked up from reference TRBV5-1 and TRBJ2-1, is KAGVTQTPRYLIKTRGQQVTLSCSPISGHRSVSWYQQTPGQGLQFLFEYFSETQRNKGNFPGRFSGRQFSNSRSEMNVSTLELGDSALYLCASSLARSNEQFFGPGTRLTVL.

The chain recombines TRBV15 with TRBJ1-1; TRBD1 is a possible D gene (5 bases). Trimming left V 0 bases short and J 1 base short, with 9 bases between. The CDR3 is 15 amino acids. Germline CDR1 is LNHNV and CDR2 is YYDKDF (reference sequence). For the CDR3, the DNA is TGTGCCACCAGCAGAGACCAAGGGGAGAACACTGAAGCTTTCTTT. Protein sequence: CATSRDQGENTEAFF. The complete variable domain, with remaining parts taken from reference TRBV15 and TRBJ1-1, reads DAMVIQNPRYQVTQFGKPVTLSCSQTLNHNVMYWYQQKSSQAPKLLFHYYDKDFNNEADTPDNFQSRRPNTSFCFLDIRSPGLGDTAMYLCATSRDQGENTEAFFGQGTRLTVV.

The V gene is TRBV5-1, the J gene TRBJ2-3, with 7 bases that match TRBD2. V was clipped by 0 bases and J by 2 bases; unmatched bases: 6. The germline V gene has CDR1 SGHRS and CDR2 YFSETQ. The CDR3 is 16 amino acids. The CDR3 sequence is CASSLAQRGSTDTQYF. In nucleotides, the CDR3 is TGCGCCAGCAGCTTGGCCCAGCGGGGATCCACAGATACGCAGTATTTT.

The gene calls are TRBV6-5 and TRBJ2-6; tentatively, D is TRBD2 (5 bases). V was pared by 3 bases and J by 5 bases, with 11 bases between. CDR1 is MNHEY and CDR2 is SVGAGI in the germline V gene. The CDR3 spans 15 residues. The CDR3 sequence is CASSYTRAWANVLTF. Written as DNA, the CDR3 is TGTGCCAGCAGTTATACGAGGGCCTGGGCCAACGTCCTGACTTTC.

The CDR3 DNA is TGTGCCAGCAGTTTATGCGGGCGGGGCACCGGGGAGCTGTTTTTT. It translates to CASSLCGRGTGELFF. This chain connects TRBV27 to TRBJ2-2; the D gene is possibly TRBD2 (6 bases). V was pared by 1 base and J by 4 bases, with 10 bases between. Per germline, CDR1 MNHEY and CDR2 SMNVEV (reference sequence). This CDR3 is built from 15 residues.

This clone was observed a few times. The V and J genes are TRBV6-5 and TRBJ2-7; 13 bases line up with TRBD2. This CDR3 is 14 amino acids long. Germline V CDR1 and CDR2: MNHEY, SVGAGI. The V segment lost 5 bases and the J segment 2 bases; nucleotides outside the gene matches: 0. The CDR3 loop reads CASSGLAGAYEQYF. The CDR3 DNA sequence: TGTGCCAGCAGTGGACTAGCGGGGGCCTACGAGCAGTACTTC.

In this sample, this clone turned up a few times. The rearrangement joins TRBV6-5 to TRBJ2-5; TRBD1 matches at 9 bases. Germline CDR1 MNHEY, CDR2 SVGAGI. The length of the CDR3 is 14 residues. J gave up 5 bases and V 5 bases, and 6 bases lay outside the gene matches. The CDR3 reads CASSRYRGLETQYF. The CDR3 DNA is TGTGCCAGCAGTAGATACAGGGGGCTGGAGACCCAGTACTTC.

The V call is TRBV6-6, the J call TRBJ1-2; 11 bases are a match to TRBD1. The length of the CDR3 is 15 residues. Germline CDR1 and CDR2: MNHNY and SVGAGI (reference sequence). V gave up 2 bases and J gave up 8 bases; unmatched junction bases: 7. For the CDR3, the DNA is TGTGCCAGCAGTTACGGAGGACAGGGGGCGAAAGGCTACACCTTC. Residues: CASSYGGQGAKGYTF.

V usage is TRBV6-1 and J usage is TRBJ2-7; 9 nucleotides match TRBD1. Germline values: CDR1 MNHNS, CDR2 SASEGT. The CDR3 length is 13 residues. V lost 8 bases, J lost 6 bases, and 8 bases stayed unmatched. The CDR3 coding sequence is TGTGCCAGCGGGGGGGACAGGGAGGGCGAGCAGTACTTC. It yields the protein CASGGDREGEQYF.

The gene calls are TRBV5-1 and TRBJ1-4; TRBD1 matches 7 bases. The V gene end was trimmed by 4 bases and the J gene end by 8 bases; junction bases not matched to a gene: 11. The CDR3 is 15 amino acids. CDR1 and CDR2 (germline): SGHRS, YFSETQ. The CDR3 reads CASSGGTALGEKLFF. CDR3 coding DNA: TGCGCCAGCAGCGGCGGGACAGCCCTCGGGGAAAAACTGTTTTTT.

V and J are TRBV7-9 and TRBJ2-3, with 12 bases lining up with TRBD2. In germline, CDR1 is SEHNR, CDR2 FQNEAQ (reference sequence). The CDR3 extends over 18 amino acids. V dropped 5 bases and J dropped 0; count of bases not matched to a gene: 9. Here the CDR3 DNA reads TGTGCCAGCAGCCCCTCTAGCGGGGGGGCCCCTAGCACAGATACGCAGTATTTT. Translated, it gives CASSPSSGGAPSTDTQYF. The variable domain in full, completed from reference TRBV7-9 and TRBJ2-3, reads DTGVSQNPRHKITKRGQNVTFRCDPISEHNRLYWYRQTLGQGPEFLTYFQNEAQLEKSRLLSDRFSAERPKGSFSTLEIQRTEQGDSAMYLCASSPSSGGAPSTDTQYFGPGTRLTVL.

This sequence joins TRBV27 and TRBJ1-1, with 9 positions matching TRBD1. The germline CDR1 and CDR2 sequences are MNHEY and SMNVEV (reference sequence). Germline trimming cut 5 bases from V and 5 bases from J; bases unmatched to any gene: 6. This CDR3 region has 14 residues. This CDR3 is CASSLQGAGTEAFF. The CDR3, as DNA: TGTGCCAGCAGTCTACAGGGGGCGGGTACTGAAGCTTTCTTT.

Details on this clone: One end of the junction is discordant with germline, which a read error may explain. V usage is TRBV2 and J usage is TRBJ1-2; D remains unclear. CDR1 and CDR2 from the germline V gene are SNHLY and FYNNEI. The CDR3 covers 15 residues. The CDR3 nucleotides read TGTGCCGGCAGTGATTCCTTATCGACTGTCCGAGGCTACACCTTC. The encoded protein is CAGSDSLSTVRGYTF.

The table lists this clone with a few counts. The chain uses TRBV2 and TRBJ1-5; TRBD1 might be the D (6 bases). The germline V and J ends were trimmed by 5 bases and 7 bases, with 15 bases remaining between them. The CDR3 contains 14 residues. Germline V lookup: CDR1 SNHLY, CDR2 FYNNEI. This CDR3 is CASSMTGERQPQHF. The DNA of the CDR3 is TGTGCCAGCAGTATGACAGGAGAAAGACAGCCCCAGCATTTT.

V is TRBV28 and J is TRBJ1-6; no definite D call. The CDR3 has 13 amino acids. Germline-derived CDR1 and CDR2 are MDHEN and SYDVKM. Trimming removed 6 bases at V and 9 bases at J, with 12 bases between. CDR3 coding DNA: TGTGCCAGCAGCCCGCCGGTTTTTTCACCCCTCCACTTT. Amino acids: CASSPPVFSPLHF.